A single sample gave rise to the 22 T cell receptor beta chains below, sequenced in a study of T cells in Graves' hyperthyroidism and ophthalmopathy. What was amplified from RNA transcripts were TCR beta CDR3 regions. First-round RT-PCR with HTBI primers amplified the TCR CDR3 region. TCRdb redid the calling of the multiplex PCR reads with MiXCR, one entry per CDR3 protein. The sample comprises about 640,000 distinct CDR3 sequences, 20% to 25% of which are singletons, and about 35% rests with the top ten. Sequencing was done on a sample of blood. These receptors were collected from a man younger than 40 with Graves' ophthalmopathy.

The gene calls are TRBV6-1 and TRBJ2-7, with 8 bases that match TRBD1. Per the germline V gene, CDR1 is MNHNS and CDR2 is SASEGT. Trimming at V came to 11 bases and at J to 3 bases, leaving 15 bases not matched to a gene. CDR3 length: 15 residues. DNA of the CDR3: TGTGCCGCAGCCCGATACCGGGACAGGTTCTACGAGCAGTACTTC. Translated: CAAARYRDRFYEQYF.

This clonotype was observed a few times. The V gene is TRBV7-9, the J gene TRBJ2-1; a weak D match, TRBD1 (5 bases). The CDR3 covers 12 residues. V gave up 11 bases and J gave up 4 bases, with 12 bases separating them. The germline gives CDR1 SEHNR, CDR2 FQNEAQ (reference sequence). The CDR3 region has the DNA TGTGCCGGCCTGGGGCTTTACAATGAGCAGTTCTTC. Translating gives CAGLGLYNEQFF.

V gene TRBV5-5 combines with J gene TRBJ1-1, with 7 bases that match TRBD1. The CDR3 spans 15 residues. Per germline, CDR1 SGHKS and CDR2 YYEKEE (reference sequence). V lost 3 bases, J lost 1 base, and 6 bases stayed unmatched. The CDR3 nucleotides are TGTGCCAGCAGCTCCTTCGACAGGGAGAACACTGAAGCTTTCTTT. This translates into CASSSFDRENTEAFF.

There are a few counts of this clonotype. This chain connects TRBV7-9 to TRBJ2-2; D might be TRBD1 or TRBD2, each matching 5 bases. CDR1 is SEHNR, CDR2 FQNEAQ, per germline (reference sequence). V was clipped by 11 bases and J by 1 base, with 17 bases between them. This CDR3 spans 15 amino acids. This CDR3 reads CAGQLGRRNTGELFF. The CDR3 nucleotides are TGTGCCGGCCAGTTGGGACGCAGGAACACCGGGGAGCTGTTTTTT.

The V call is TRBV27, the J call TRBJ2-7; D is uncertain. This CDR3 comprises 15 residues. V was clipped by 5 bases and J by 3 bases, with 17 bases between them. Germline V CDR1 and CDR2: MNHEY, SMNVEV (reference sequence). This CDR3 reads CASSGGPPLGYEQYF. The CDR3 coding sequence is TGTGCCAGCAGTGGTGGACCTCCCTTGGGCTACGAGCAGTACTTC.

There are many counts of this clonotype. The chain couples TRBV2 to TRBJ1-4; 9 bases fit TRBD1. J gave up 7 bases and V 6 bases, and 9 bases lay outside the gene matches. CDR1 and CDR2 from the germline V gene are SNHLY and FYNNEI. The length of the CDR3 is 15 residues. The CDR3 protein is CASSLNRGRGEKLFF. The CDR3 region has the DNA TGTGCCAGCAGCCTCAACAGGGGGCGAGGTGAAAAACTGTTTTTT.

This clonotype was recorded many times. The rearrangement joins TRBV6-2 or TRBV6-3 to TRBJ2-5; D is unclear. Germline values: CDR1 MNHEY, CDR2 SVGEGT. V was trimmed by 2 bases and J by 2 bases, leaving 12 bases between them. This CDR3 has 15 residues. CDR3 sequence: CASSYGLRVQETQYF. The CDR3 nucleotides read TGTGCCAGCAGTTACGGGCTTAGGGTACAAGAGACCCAGTACTTC.

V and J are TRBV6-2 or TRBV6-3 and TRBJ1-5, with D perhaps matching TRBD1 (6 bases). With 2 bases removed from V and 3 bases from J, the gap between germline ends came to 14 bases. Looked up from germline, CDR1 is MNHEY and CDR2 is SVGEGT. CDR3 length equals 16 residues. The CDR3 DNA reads TGTGCCAGCAGTTACAGTATAGGGGGGATCAATCAGCCCCAGCATTTT. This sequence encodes CASSYSIGGINQPQHF.

For the CDR3, the DNA is TGTGCCAGCAGTTTACATGGACAGGGGGCGGGAGAGACCCAGTACTTC. It yields the protein CASSLHGQGAGETQYF. This sequence joins TRBV27 and TRBJ2-5; 11 positions match TRBD1. Per the germline V gene, CDR1 is MNHEY and CDR2 is SMNVEV (reference sequence). V gave up 2 bases and J gave up 4 bases; unmatched junction bases: 6. This CDR3 has 16 amino acids.

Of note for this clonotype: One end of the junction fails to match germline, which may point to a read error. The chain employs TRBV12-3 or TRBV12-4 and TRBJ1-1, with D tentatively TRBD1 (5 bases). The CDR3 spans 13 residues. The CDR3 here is CASSGAVNIEAFF. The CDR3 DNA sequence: TGTGCCAGCAGTGGGGCGGTGAACATTGAAGCTTTCTTT.

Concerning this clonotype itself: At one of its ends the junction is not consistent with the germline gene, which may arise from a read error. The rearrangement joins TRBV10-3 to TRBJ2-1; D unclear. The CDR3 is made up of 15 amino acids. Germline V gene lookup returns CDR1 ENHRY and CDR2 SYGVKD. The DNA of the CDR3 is TGTGCCATCAGTGGGGCTCTATCGAGGAGCAATAAGCAGTTCTTC. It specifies CAISGALSRSNKQFF.

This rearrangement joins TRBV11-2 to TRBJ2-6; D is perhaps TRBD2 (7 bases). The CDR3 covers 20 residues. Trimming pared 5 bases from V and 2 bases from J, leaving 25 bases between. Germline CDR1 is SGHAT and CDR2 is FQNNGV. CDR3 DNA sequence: TGTGCCAGCAGCCTCGCCTGGTTAGGGGGGGCGCTAACTGGGGCCAACGTCCTGACTTTC. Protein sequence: CASSLAWLGGALTGANVLTF. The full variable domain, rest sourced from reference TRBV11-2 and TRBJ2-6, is EAGVAQSPRYKIIEKRQSVAFWCNPISGHATLYWYQQILGQGPKLLIQFQNNGVVDDSQLPKDRFSAERLKGVDSTLKIQPAKLEDSAVYLCASSLAWLGGALTGANVLTFGAGSRLTVL.

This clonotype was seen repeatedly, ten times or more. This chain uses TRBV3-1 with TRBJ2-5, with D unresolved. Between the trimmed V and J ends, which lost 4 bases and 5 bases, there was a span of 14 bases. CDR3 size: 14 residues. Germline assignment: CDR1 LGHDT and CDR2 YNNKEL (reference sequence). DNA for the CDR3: TGTGCCAGCAGCCCCAATCCTTTTGAGGAGACCCAGTACTTC. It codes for CASSPNPFEETQYF.

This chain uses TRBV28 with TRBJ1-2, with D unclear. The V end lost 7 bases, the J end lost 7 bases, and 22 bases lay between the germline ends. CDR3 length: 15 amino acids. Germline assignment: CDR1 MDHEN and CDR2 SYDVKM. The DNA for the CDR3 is TGTGCCAGCACACCAATTACGGGGTTTCCGAGTGGCTACACCTTC. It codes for CASTPITGFPSGYTF.

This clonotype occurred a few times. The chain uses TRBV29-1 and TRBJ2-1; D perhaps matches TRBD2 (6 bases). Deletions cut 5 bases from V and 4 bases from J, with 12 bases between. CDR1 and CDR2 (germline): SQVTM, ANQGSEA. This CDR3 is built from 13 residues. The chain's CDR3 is CSVSGRAYNEQFF. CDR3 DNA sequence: TGCAGCGTTAGCGGGCGGGCTTACAATGAGCAGTTCTTC.

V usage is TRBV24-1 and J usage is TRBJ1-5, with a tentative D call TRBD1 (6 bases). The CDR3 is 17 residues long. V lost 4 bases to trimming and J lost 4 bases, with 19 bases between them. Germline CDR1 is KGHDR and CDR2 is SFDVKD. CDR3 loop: CATSEGGAKGGNQPQHF. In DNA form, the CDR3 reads TGTGCCACCAGTGAGGGAGGGGCCAAGGGGGGAAATCAGCCCCAGCATTTT.

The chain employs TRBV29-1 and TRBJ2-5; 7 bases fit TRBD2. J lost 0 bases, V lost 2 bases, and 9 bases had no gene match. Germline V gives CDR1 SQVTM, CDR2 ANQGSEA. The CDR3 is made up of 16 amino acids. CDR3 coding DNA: TGCAGCGTTGAACTACTTAGCGGGTTGTACCAAGAGACCCAGTACTTC. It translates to CSVELLSGLYQETQYF.

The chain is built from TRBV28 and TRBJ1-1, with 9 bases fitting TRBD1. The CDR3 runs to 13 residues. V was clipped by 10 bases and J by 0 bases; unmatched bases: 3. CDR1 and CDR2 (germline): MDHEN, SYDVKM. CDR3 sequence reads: CAIGTGMNTEAFF. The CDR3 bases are TGTGCCATCGGGACAGGGATGAACACTGAAGCTTTCTTT. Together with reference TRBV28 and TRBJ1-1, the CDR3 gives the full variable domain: DVKVTQSSRYLVKRTGEKVFLECVQDMDHENMFWYRQDPGLGLRLIYFSYDVKMKEKGDIPEGYSVSREKKERFSLILESASTNQTSMYLCAIGTGMNTEAFFGQGTRLTVV.

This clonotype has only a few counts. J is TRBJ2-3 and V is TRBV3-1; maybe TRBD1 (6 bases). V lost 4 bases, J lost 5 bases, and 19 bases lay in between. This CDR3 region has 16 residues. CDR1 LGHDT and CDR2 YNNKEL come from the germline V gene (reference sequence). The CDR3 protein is CASSPIPAWDIDTQYF. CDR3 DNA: TGTGCCAGCAGCCCGATTCCGGCGTGGGACATAGATACGCAGTATTTT.

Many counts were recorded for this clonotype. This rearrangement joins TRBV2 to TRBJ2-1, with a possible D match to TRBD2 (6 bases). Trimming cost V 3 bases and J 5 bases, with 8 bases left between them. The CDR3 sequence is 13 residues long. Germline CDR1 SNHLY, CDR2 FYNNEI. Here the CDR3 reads CASSDGRNNEQFF. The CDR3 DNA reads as TGTGCCAGCAGTGACGGGAGAAACAATGAGCAGTTCTTC.

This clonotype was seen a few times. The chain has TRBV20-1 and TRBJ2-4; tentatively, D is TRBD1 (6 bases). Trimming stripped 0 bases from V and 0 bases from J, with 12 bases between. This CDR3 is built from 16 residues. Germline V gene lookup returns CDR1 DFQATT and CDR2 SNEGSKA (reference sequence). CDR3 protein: CSARDGGGLAKNIQYF. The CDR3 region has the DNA TGCAGTGCTAGAGATGGTGGGGGCCTAGCCAAAAACATTCAGTACTTC.

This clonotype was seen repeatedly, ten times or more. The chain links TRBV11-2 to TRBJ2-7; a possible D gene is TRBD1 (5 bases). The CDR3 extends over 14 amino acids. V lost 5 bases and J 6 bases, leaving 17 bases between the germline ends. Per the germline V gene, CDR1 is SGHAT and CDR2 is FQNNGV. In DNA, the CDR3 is TGTGCCAGCAGCGCCAGACCAGGGCTAGGCGAGCAGTACTTC. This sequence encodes CASSARPGLGEQYF. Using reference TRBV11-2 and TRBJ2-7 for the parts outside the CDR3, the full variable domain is EAGVAQSPRYKIIEKRQSVAFWCNPISGHATLYWYQQILGQGPKLLIQFQNNGVVDDSQLPKDRFSAERLKGVDSTLKIQPAKLEDSAVYLCASSARPGLGEQYFGPGTRLTVT.